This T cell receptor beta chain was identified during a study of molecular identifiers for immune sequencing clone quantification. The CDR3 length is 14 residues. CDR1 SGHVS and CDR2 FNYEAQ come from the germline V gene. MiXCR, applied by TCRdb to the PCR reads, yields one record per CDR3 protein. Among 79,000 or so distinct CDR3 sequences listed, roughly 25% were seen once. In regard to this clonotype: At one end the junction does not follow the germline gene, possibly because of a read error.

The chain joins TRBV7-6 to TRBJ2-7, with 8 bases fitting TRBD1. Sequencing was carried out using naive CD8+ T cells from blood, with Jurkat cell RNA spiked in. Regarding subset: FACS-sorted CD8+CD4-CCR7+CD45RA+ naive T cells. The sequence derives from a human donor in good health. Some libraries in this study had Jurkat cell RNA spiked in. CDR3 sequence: CASSSGTGAYEQDF. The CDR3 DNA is TGTGCCAGCAGCTCCGGGACAGGTGCCTACGAGCAGGACTTC.